The following is a T cell receptor beta chain sequence with its context. No antigen is known for it. TCRdb analysed the reads with MiXCR anew, one entry per CDR3 protein. The sample carries about 830,000 distinct CDR3 sequences, 30% to 35% recorded once. The data were taken from a study of T cell repertoires in cytomegalovirus infection. General observations from the study: Within the response measured ex vivo, HLA-C-restricted CMV-specific TCR beta clonotypes were dominant.

This sample comprised cultured CD8+ T cells from PBMCs, obtained from culture after CMV antigen stimulation. The source of this sequence is a human donor in good health (CMV status not recorded). Some clones in this sample may be carry-over from other donors' samples.

As DNA, the CDR3 is TGTGCCAGCAGCCCCTGGACAGGGATTAATAATTCACCCCTCCACTTT. Its translation: CASSPWTGINNSPLHF. The V gene is TRBV27, the J gene TRBJ1-6; TRBD1 matches at 8 bases. The CDR3 is 16 residues long. J was trimmed by 5 bases and V by 6 bases; bases with no gene match: 9. Germline CDR1 MNHEY, CDR2 SMNVEV (reference sequence).